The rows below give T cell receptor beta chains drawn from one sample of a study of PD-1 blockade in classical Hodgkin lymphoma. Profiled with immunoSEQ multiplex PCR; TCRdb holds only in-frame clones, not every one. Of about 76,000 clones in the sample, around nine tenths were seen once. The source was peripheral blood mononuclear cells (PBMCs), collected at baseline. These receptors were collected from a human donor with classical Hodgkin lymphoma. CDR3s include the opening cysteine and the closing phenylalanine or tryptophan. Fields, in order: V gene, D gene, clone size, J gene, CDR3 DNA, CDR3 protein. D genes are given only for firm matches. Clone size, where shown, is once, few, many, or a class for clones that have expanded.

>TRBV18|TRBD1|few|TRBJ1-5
TGTGCCAGCTCAGGACAGGGTCCCCCTGGCAATCAGCCCCAGCATTTT
CASSGQGPPGNQPQHF
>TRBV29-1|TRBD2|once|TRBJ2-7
TGCAGCGTTGTGGGGACTAGCGAATCCTACGAGCAGTACTTC
CSVVGTSESYEQYF
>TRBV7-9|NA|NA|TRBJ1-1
TGTGCCAGCAGCTTGGGAATCGGGCTGAACACTGAAGCTTTCTTT
CASSLGIGLNTEAFF
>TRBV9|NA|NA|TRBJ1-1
TGTGCCAGCAGCGTCTACTTGAACACTGAAGCTTTCTTT
CASSVYLNTEAFF
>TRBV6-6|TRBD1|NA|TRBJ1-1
TGTGCCAGCAGTCGACAGGGTTTAAATGAAGCTTTCTTT
CASSRQGLNEAFF
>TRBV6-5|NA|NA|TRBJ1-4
TGTGCCAGCAGTTACAGCCGGGCTGAAAAACTGTTTTTT
CASSYSRAEKLFF
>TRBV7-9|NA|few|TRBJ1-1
TGTGCTTTTCTCACGGGCGACACTGAAGCTTTCTTT
CAFLTGDTEAFF
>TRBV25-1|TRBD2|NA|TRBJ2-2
TGTGCCAGCAGTGAATTCGGGGGAGGGGCGGCCGGGGAGCTGTTTTTT
CASSEFGGGAAGELFF
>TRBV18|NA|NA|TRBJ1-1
TGTGCCAGCTCACTTCAGGTTAACACTGAAGCTTTCTTT
CASSLQVNTEAFF
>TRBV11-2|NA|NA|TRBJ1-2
TGTGCCAGCAGCGAGGACAGACCCTATGGCTACACCTTC
CASSEDRPYGYTF
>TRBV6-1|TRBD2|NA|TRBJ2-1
TGTGCCAGCAGTGAAGGAACTAGCGGGAGCAATGAGCAGTTCTTC
CASSEGTSGSNEQFF
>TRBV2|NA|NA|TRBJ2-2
TGTGCCAGCAGCGCTCATAGCACCGGGGAGCTGTTTTTT
CASSAHSTGELFF
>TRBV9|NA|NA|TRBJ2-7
TGTGCCAGCAGCAGGGGCGGGACGGAATCCTACGAGCAGTACTTC
CASSRGGTESYEQYF
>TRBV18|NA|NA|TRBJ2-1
TGTGCCAGCTCATCTACCTTAGGGGAGCAGTTCTTC
CASSSTLGEQFF
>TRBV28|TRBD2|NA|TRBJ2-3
TGTGCCAGCAGTTTGCGAGCTAGCGGAAGCACAGATACGCAGTATTTT
CASSLRASGSTDTQYF
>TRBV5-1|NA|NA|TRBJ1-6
TGCGCCAGCAGCTTGGAGGGGCAGGTCTATTCACCCCTCCACTTT
CASSLEGQVYSPLHF
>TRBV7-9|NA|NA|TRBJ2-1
TGTGCCAGCAGCTTAGCGGGGTACCAACTTAGTGGAGGGGGGTTCTTC
CASSLAGYQLSGGGFF
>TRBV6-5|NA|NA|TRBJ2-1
TGTGCCAGCAAACAGGTACTTAGCAATGAGCAGTTCTTC
CASKQVLSNEQFF
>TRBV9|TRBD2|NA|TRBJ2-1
TGTGCCTCGACGGGAGGTCTCAATGAGCAGTTCTTC
CASTGGLNEQFF
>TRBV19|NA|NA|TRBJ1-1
TGTGCCAGTAGTCGAGACAGCGCCTCTGAAGCTTTCTTT
CASSRDSASEAFF
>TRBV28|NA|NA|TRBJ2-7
TGTGCCAGCAGGGAGGACAGACATTCACCCTACGAGCAGTACTTC
CASREDRHSPYEQYF
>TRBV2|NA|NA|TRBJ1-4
TGTGCCAGCAGTGAAACCAATCTGGGATTTTCAACTAATGAAAAACTGTTTTTT
CASSETNLGFSTNEKLFF
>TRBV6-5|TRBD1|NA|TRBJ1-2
TGTGCCAGCAGTGGGGACAGGGGAAACTATGGCTACACCTTC
CASSGDRGNYGYTF
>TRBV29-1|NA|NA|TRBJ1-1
TGCAGCGTTTATATGACTGAAGCTTTCTTT
CSVYMTEAFF
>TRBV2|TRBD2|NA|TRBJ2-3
TGTGCCAGCGGCAACGCGAGGGAGTATGAGGGAGGGCCAGGAGATACGCAGTATTTT
CASGNAREYEGGPGDTQYF
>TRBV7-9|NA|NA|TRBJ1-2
TGTGCCAGCAGCCAACTACAGGGTCACTATGGCTACACCTTC
CASSQLQGHYGYTF
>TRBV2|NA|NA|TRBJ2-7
TGTGCCAGCAGTGGAGGGGGTTTTTACGAGCAGTACTTC
CASSGGGFYEQYF
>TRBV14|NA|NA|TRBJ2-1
TGTGCCAGCAGCCAAGACTACAATGAGCAGTTCTTC
CASSQDYNEQFF
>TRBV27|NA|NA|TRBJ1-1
TGTGCCAGCAAAACCGATTGGGGGCCACGGACTGAAGCTTTCTTT
CASKTDWGPRTEAFF
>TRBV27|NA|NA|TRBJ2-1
TGTGCCAGCAGTTTCAGGGGACTTACCTACAATGAGCAGTTCTTC
CASSFRGLTYNEQFF